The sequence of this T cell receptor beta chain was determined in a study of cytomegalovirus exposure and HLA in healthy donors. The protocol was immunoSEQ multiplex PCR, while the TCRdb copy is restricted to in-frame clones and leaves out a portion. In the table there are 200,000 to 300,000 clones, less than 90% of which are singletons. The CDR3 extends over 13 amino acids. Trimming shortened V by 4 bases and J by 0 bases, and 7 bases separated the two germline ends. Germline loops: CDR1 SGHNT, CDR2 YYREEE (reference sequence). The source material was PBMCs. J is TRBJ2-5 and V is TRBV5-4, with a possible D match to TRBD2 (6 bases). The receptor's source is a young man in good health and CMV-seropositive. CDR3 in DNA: TGTGCCAGCAGCCGGGACTACCAAGAGACCCAGTACTTC. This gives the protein CASSRDYQETQYF.